Shown below are 18 T cell receptor beta chains from a single sample sequenced in a study of glioma-infiltrating T cells. Using RNA template, CDR3s of TCR alpha and beta were amplified with iRepertoire arm-PCR. Each CDR3 protein gets one entry after TCRdb re-called the multiplex PCR reads with MiXCR. The data contain some 3,100 distinct CDR3 sequences, about 86% of them singletons. The sample consisted of glioma tissue, nonneoplastic brain tissue, or PBMCs (not recorded which). These receptors all stem from a human donor with low-grade glioma or glioblastoma, undergoing nonglioma brain surgery, or in good health (not recorded which).

A word on this clonotype: Being off target in a library aimed at alpha chains, this beta chain has a size of little meaning. The rearrangement uses TRBV28 and TRBJ1-2; the match to TRBD1 covers 12 bases. V gave up 7 bases and J gave up 7 bases; unmatched junction bases: 13. CDR3 length equals 16 residues. In germline, CDR1 is MDHEN, CDR2 SYDVKM. CDR3 loop: CASISGPGQGAGGYTF. The CDR3 coding sequence is TGTGCCAGCATCTCCGGTCCGGGACAGGGGGCGGGTGGCTACACCTTC.

This clonotype was found once. This beta chain is an off-target read within a library intended for alpha chains, so its frequency means little. The rearrangement links TRBV6-2 or TRBV6-3 to TRBJ1-1, with TRBD1 matching over 8 bases. Germline assignment: CDR1 MNHEY and CDR2 SVGEGT. After removal of 5 bases from V and 4 bases from J, the junction contained 3 bases not matched to a gene. The CDR3 length is 13 residues. Written as DNA, the CDR3 is TGTGCCAGCAGTCAGGGGGCTGGCACTGAAGCTTTCTTT. This encodes CASSQGAGTEAFF.

Concerning this clonotype: This beta chain turned up in a library designed for alpha chains; as an off-target read, its abundance says little. The gene calls are TRBV27 and TRBJ1-6, with TRBD1 as a possible D gene (5 bases). Trimming cost V 5 bases and J 9 bases, with 17 bases left between them. Germline loops: CDR1 MNHEY, CDR2 SMNVEV (reference sequence). The CDR3 spans 15 residues. The CDR3 nucleotides are TGTGCCAGCAGTCCACAACCAGGGAGGGGTTCACCCCTCCACTTT. Translation: CASSPQPGRGSPLHF.

With regard to this clonotype: A library prepared for alpha chains yielded this beta chain as an off-target read; its size is of little meaning. This chain joins TRBV10-3 and TRBJ1-2, with 9 bases fitting TRBD1. V trimming: 5 bases; J trimming: 4 bases; junction bases outside the gene matches: 2. Germline lookup yields CDR1 ENHRY and CDR2 SYGVKD. CDR3 length equals 13 residues. In DNA form, the CDR3 reads TGTGCCATCAGTTCACAGGGGGCCTATGGCTACACCTTC. Amino acid sequence: CAISSQGAYGYTF.

Concerning this clonotype itself: This beta chain turned up in a library designed for alpha chains; as an off-target read, its abundance says little. The J gene is TRBJ1-3, the V gene TRBV20-1; D unresolved. V lost 2 bases and J 6 bases, leaving 11 bases between the germline ends. This CDR3 has 13 amino acids. The germline gives CDR1 DFQATT, CDR2 SNEGSKA (reference sequence). CDR3 bases: TGCAGTGCTAGAAATAACCAGTTAAACACCATATATTTT. This gives the protein CSARNNQLNTIYF.

Comments on this clonotype: Within a library made for alpha chains, this beta chain is off target, and its count is uninformative. The chain uses TRBV27 and TRBJ1-2, with 7 bases identical to TRBD1. This CDR3 contains 14 residues. Trimming took 0 bases from V and 6 from J; bases not matched to a gene: 4. Germline lookup yields CDR1 MNHEY and CDR2 SMNVEV (reference sequence). The CDR3 loop reads CASSLSPGGNGYTF. CDR3 DNA sequence: TGTGCCAGCAGTTTATCGCCAGGGGGGAATGGCTACACCTTC.

Regarding this clonotype: This beta chain is an off-target read within a library intended for alpha chains, so its frequency means little. The chain has TRBV27 and TRBJ2-1, with D unresolved. Trimming left V 6 bases short and J 9 bases short, with 18 bases between. The CDR3 loop spans 14 amino acids. Germline assignment: CDR1 MNHEY and CDR2 SMNVEV (reference sequence). The CDR3 DNA follows: TGTGCCAGCAGAGTCGGGTGGTTGGAGAGTGAGCAGTTCTTC. Encoded protein: CASRVGWLESEQFF.

With respect to this clonotype: An end of the junction differs from the germline gene, which may be a read error. Little can be read into the size of this beta chain, an off-target read in a library designed for alpha chains. The V call is TRBV11-3, the J call TRBJ1-5; no clear D. In germline, CDR1 is SGHNT, CDR2 YENEEA. CDR3 length: 13 residues. CDR3 amino acids: CGSSLGSNQPQHF. The CDR3 region has the DNA TGTGGCAGCAGCTTAGGATCCAATCAGCCCCAGCATTTT.

A note on this clonotype: This beta chain appears as a stray read in a library generated for alpha chains; its size is not informative. The rearrangement links TRBV28 to TRBJ2-7, with TRBD1 identical over 9 bases. CDR3 length equals 16 residues. Per the germline V gene, CDR1 is MDHEN and CDR2 is SYDVKM. V gave up 7 bases and J gave up 7 bases; unmatched junction bases: 17. The CDR3 sequence is CASTSRVGTGPREQYF. The CDR3 region has the DNA TGTGCCAGCACCTCAAGGGTCGGGACAGGGCCTAGAGAGCAGTACTTC. The full variable domain, with the rest looked up from reference TRBV28 and TRBJ2-7, is DVKVTQSSRYLVKRTGEKVFLECVQDMDHENMFWYRQDPGLGLRLIYFSYDVKMKEKGDIPEGYSVSREKKERFSLILESASTNQTSMYLCASTSRVGTGPREQYFGPGTRLTVT.

Points on this clonotype: This beta chain was picked up by a library intended for alpha chains and is off target, so its count carries little meaning. The chain uses TRBV28 and TRBJ2-1; D remains unclear. The CDR3 consists of 11 residues. Germline V gene sequence: CDR1 MDHEN, CDR2 SYDVKM. The V gene lost 5 bases and the J gene lost 10 bases, with 9 bases spanning the gap. This CDR3 reads CASSISREQFF. The CDR3 DNA reads TGTGCCAGCAGTATCTCTAGAGAGCAGTTCTTC.

About this clonotype itself: A library made for alpha chains picked up this beta chain off target, so its size means little. The rearrangement uses TRBV28 and TRBJ2-3, with D perhaps matching TRBD2 (6 bases). The CDR3 has 14 residues. Germline V gives CDR1 MDHEN, CDR2 SYDVKM. V lost 8 bases and J 3 bases, leaving 15 bases between the germline ends. Written as DNA, the CDR3 is TGTGCCAGCTATACCGGGGGTCGTACAGATACGCAGTATTTT. Residues: CASYTGGRTDTQYF.

Concerning this clonotype itself: For a library built for alpha chains, this beta chain is a stray read; little rests on its size. V gene TRBV7-2 combines with J gene TRBJ2-7; 9 bases align to TRBD2. J lost 3 bases, V lost 5 bases, and 14 bases had no gene match. The length of the CDR3 is 17 residues. The germline CDR1 and CDR2 sequences are SGHTA and FQGNSA. The CDR3 spells CASSAQVGAGGFYEQYF. Here the CDR3 DNA reads TGTGCCAGCAGCGCCCAGGTGGGAGCGGGGGGATTCTACGAGCAGTACTTC.

As for this clonotype: As an off-target read in a library built for alpha chains, this beta chain has a frequency of little significance. The chain is built from TRBV4-1 and TRBJ2-7, with a tentative D call TRBD1 (5 bases). The germline gives CDR1 MGHRA, CDR2 YSYEKL. The V end was cut by 5 bases, the J end by 0 bases, with 8 bases between. The CDR3 length is 13 residues. Written as DNA, the CDR3 is TGCGCCAGCAGCTTACAGGCCTCCTACGAGCAGTACTTC. It specifies CASSLQASYEQYF.

This clonotype was seen a few times. The library was prepared for alpha chains; this beta chain is a stray read, so its frequency means little. This chain connects TRBV7-3 to TRBJ2-1, with TRBD2 identical over 9 bases. Germline CDR1 reads SGHTA; CDR2 reads FQGTGA. After removal of 5 bases from V and 4 bases from J, the junction contained 9 bases not matched to a gene. This CDR3 has 16 residues. CDR3 nucleotide sequence: TGTGCCAGCAGCGCCGATAGCGGGAGCGTTTACAATGAGCAGTTCTTC. Its protein is CASSADSGSVYNEQFF.

Comment on this clonotype: The library was prepared for alpha chains; this beta chain is a stray read, so its frequency means little. This sequence joins TRBV27 and TRBJ1-6, with D tentatively TRBD1 (5 bases). CDR3 length: 14 residues. Germline CDR1 MNHEY, CDR2 SMNVEV (reference sequence). The germline V and J ends were trimmed by 3 bases and 9 bases, with 12 bases remaining between them. The CDR3 loop reads CASSFGGGSSPLHF. The CDR3 DNA is TGTGCCAGCAGTTTTGGGGGAGGTAGTTCACCCCTCCACTTT.

Turning to this clonotype: In a library made to pick up alpha chains, this beta chain is a stray read with a size that means little. This chain links TRBV12-3 or TRBV12-4 with TRBJ2-5; 9 bases map to TRBD2. J lost 5 bases, V lost 6 bases, and 13 bases had no gene match. CDR3 length: 16 residues. The CDR3 bases are TGTGCCAGCAGCCCTACCGGCGGGGGGGGGCGGGAGACCCAGTACTTC. It is translated as CASSPTGGGGRETQYF.

A note on this clonotype: Found in a library prepared for alpha chains, this beta chain is an off-target read, and its abundance has little meaning. The chain uses TRBV7-2 and TRBJ2-3, with D hard to call. V dropped 5 bases and J dropped 2 bases, with 5 bases sitting between them. Germline-derived CDR1 and CDR2 are SGHTA and FQGNSA. This CDR3 spans 12 amino acids. The CDR3 DNA follows: TGTGCCAGCAGCCTCCTCACAGATACGCAGTATTTT. The encoded protein is CASSLLTDTQYF.

A remark on this clonotype: The library was built for alpha chains, so this beta chain is an off-target read and its size means little. The V and J genes are TRBV7-8 and TRBJ2-3, with D perhaps matching TRBD1 (5 bases). Germline loops: CDR1 SGHVS, CDR2 FQNEAQ. V lost 5 bases to trimming and J lost 3 bases, with 12 bases between them. The CDR3 runs to 14 residues. DNA for the CDR3: TGTGCCAGCAGCCTCGACAGAGGAACAGATACGCAGTATTTT. As protein: CASSLDRGTDTQYF. The whole variable domain, filled in from reference TRBV7-8 and TRBJ2-3, reads GAGVSQSPRYKVAKRGQDVALRCDPISGHVSLFWYQQALGQGPEFLTYFQNEAQLDKSGLPSDRFFAERPEGSVSTLKIQRTQQEDSAVYLCASSLDRGTDTQYFGPGTRLTVL.